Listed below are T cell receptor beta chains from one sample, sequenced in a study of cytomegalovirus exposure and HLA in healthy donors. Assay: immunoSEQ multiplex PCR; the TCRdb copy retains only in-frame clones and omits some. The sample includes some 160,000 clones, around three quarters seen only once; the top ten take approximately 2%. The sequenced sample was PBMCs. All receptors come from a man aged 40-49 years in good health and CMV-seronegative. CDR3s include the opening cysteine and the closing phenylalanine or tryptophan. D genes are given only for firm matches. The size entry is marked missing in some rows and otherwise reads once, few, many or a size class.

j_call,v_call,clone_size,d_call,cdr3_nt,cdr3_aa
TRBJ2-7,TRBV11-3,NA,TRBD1,TGTGCCAGCAGCCGAAGCGGACAGGGCGCCTACGAGCAGTACTTC,CASSRSGQGAYEQYF
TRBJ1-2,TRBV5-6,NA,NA,TGTGCCAGCAGCTTGGTAATTGGCACGCAGGATGGCTACACCTTC,CASSLVIGTQDGYTF
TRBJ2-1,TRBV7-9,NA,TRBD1,TGTGCCAGCAGCGCCTCCGGGACAGGGCTGTTCTTC,CASSASGTGLFF
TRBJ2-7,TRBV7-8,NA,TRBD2,TGTGCCAGCAGCCTTATAGCGGGGGACTCCTACGAGCAGTACTTC,CASSLIAGDSYEQYF
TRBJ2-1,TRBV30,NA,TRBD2,TGTGCCTGGAGTGAACTAGCGAGGGCCTACAATGAGCAGTTCTTC,CAWSELARAYNEQFF
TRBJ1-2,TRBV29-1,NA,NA,TGCAGCGTTGAATCCAGCTATGGCTACACCTTC,CSVESSYGYTF
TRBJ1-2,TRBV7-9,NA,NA,TGTGCCAGCAGCCCGCCGACAGGAGCCGCTAACTATGGCTACACCTTC,CASSPPTGAANYGYTF
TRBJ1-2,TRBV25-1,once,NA,TGTGCCAGCAGAGGGGCAGGTTATGGCTACACCTTC,CASRGAGYGYTF
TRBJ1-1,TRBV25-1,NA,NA,TGTGCCAGCAGATTCGATGACTTCCATGAAGCTTTCTTT,CASRFDDFHEAFF
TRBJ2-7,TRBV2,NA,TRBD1,TGTGCCAGCAGTGAAGAACAGGGGATCTACGAGCAGTACTTC,CASSEEQGIYEQYF
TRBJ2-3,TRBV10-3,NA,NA,TGTGCCATCAGTGGGGCGGGGAGCACAGATACGCAGTATTTT,CAISGAGSTDTQYF
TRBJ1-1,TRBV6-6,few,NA,TGTGCCAGCAGCGCGGACATGAACACTGAAGCTTTCTTT,CASSADMNTEAFF
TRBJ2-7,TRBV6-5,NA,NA,TGTGCCAGCAGTTACCGAACGTGGGCAGGGGCCTACGAGCAGTACTTC,CASSYRTWAGAYEQYF
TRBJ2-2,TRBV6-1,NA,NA,TGTGCCAGCAGTGAAGCGCGCGGAGCCCAAGTCCTTAAGGCCGGGGAGCTGTTTTTT,CASSEARGAQVLKAGELFF
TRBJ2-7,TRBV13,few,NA,TGTGCCAGCAGTCCCGACAGTTACGAGCAGTACTTC,CASSPDSYEQYF
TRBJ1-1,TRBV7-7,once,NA,TGTGCCAGCAGCTCCCCCTATCGGGTTGGGAACACTGAAGCTTTCTTT,CASSSPYRVGNTEAFF
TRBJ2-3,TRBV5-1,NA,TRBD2,TGCGCCAGCAGCTTTGCCCCCCTAGCGGGGGCAACAGATACGCAGTATTTT,CASSFAPLAGATDTQYF
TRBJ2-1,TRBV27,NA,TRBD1,TGTGCCAGCAGACCCGGGACAGGGGGTCCCTACAATGAGCAGTTCTTC,CASRPGTGGPYNEQFF
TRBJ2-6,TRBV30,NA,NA,TGTGCATCGGACTGGTCTGGGGCCAACGTCCTGACTTTC,CASDWSGANVLTF
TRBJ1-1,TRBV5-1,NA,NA,TGCGCCAGCAGCCCGCTCGGGACTAAACCGAACACTGAAGCTTTCTTT,CASSPLGTKPNTEAFF
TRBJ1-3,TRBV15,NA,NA,TGTGCCACCAGCAGAGATGGACAATACGGCTCTGGAAACACCATATATTTT,CATSRDGQYGSGNTIYF
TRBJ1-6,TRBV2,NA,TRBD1,TGTGCCAGCAGTGAGCCCTCGGACAGGGAGTACAATTCACCCCTCCACTTT,CASSEPSDREYNSPLHF